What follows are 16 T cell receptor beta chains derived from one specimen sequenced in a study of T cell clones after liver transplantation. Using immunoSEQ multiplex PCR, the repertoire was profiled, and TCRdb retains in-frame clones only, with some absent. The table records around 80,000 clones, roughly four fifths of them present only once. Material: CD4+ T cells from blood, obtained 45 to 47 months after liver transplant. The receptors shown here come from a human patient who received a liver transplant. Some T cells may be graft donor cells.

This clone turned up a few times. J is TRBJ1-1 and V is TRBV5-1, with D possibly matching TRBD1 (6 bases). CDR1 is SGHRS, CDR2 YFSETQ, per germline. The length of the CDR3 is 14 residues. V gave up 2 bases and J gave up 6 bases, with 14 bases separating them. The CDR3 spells CASSFQSEGAEAFF. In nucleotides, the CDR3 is TGCGCCAGCAGCTTTCAAAGTGAGGGGGCTGAAGCTTTCTTT. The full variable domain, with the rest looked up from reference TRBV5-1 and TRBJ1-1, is KAGVTQTPRYLIKTRGQQVTLSCSPISGHRSVSWYQQTPGQGLQFLFEYFSETQRNKGNFPGRFSGRQFSNSRSEMNVSTLELGDSALYLCASSFQSEGAEAFFGQGTRLTVV.

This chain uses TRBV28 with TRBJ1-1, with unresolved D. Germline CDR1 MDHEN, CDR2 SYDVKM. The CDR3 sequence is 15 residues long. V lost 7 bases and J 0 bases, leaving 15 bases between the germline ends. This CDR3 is CASTYGWRLNTEAFF. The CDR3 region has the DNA TGTGCCAGCACCTACGGCTGGCGATTGAACACTGAAGCTTTCTTT.

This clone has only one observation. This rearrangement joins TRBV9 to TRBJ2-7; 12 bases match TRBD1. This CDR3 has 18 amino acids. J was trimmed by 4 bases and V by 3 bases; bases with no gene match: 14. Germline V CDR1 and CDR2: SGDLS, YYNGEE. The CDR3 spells CASSGFPGTGGRLYEQYF. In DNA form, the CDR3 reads TGTGCCAGCAGCGGCTTCCCAGGGACAGGGGGCCGTCTGTACGAGCAGTACTTC.

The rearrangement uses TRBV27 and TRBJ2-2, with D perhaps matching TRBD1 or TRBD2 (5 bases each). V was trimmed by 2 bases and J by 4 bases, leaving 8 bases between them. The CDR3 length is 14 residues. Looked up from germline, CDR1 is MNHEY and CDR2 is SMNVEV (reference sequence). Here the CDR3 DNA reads TGTGCCAGCAGTTTAACTGGGGGCACCGGGGAGCTGTTTTTT. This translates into CASSLTGGTGELFF.

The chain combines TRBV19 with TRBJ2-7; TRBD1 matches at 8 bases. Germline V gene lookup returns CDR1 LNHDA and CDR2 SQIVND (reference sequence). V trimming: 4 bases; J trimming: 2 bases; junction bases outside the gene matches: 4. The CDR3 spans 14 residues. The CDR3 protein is CASSRRQGTYEQYF. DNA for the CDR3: TGTGCCAGTAGTAGGCGACAGGGGACCTACGAGCAGTACTTC.

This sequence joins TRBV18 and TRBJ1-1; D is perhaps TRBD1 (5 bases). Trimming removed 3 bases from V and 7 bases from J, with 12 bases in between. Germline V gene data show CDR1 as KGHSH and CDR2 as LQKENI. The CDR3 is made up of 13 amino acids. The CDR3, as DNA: TGTGCCAGCTCACCCACGGCCCAGGGTGAAGCTTTCTTT. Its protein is CASSPTAQGEAFF.

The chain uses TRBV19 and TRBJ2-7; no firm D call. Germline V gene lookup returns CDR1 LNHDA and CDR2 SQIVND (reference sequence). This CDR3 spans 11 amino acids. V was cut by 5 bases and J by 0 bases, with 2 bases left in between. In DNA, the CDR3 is TGTGCCAGTAGTGGCTCCTACGAGCAGTACTTC. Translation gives CASSGSYEQYF.

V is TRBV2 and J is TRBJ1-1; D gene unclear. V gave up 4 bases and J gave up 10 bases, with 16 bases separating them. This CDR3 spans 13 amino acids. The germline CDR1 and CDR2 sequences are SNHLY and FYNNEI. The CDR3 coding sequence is TGTGCCAGCAGTGGGACGGTACAAGGAGTAGCTTTCTTT. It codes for CASSGTVQGVAFF.

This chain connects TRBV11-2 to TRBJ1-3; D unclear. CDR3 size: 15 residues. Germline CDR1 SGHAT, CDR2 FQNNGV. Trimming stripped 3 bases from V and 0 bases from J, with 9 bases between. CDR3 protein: CASSFISRSGNTIYF. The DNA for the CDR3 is TGTGCCAGCAGCTTCATTTCCCGCTCTGGAAACACCATATATTTT. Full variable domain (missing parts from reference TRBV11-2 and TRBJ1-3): EAGVAQSPRYKIIEKRQSVAFWCNPISGHATLYWYQQILGQGPKLLIQFQNNGVVDDSQLPKDRFSAERLKGVDSTLKIQPAKLEDSAVYLCASSFISRSGNTIYFGEGSWLTVV.

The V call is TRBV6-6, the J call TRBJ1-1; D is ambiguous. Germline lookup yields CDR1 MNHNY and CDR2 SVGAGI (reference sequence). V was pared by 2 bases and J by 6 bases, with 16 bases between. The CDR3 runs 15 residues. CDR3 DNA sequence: TGTGCCAGCAGTTACCAGGTCCCTAAGTTTTCTGAAGCTTTCTTT. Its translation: CASSYQVPKFSEAFF.

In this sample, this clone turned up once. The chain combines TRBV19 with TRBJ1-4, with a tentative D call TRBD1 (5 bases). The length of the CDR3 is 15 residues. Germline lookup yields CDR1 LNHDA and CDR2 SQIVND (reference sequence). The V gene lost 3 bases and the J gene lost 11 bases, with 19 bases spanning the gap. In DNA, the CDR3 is TGTGCCAGTAGTATTGGTTGGGCGCGGGGCTGGAAACTGTTTTTT. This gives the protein CASSIGWARGWKLFF.

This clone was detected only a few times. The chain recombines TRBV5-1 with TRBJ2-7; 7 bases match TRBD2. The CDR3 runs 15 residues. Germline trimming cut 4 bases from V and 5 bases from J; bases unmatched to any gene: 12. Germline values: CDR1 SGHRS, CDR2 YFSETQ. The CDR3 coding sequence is TGCGCCAGCAGCCGGGGTGGGGAGGGGTCCCACGAGCAGTACTTC. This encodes CASSRGGEGSHEQYF. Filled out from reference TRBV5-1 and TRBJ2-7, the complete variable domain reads KAGVTQTPRYLIKTRGQQVTLSCSPISGHRSVSWYQQTPGQGLQFLFEYFSETQRNKGNFPGRFSGRQFSNSRSEMNVSTLELGDSALYLCASSRGGEGSHEQYFGPGTRLTVT.

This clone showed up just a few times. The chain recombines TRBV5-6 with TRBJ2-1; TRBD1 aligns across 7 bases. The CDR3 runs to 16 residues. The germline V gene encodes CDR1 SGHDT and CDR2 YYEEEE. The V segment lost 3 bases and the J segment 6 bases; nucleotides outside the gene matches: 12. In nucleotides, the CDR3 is TGTGCCAGCAGCTGGGACACGGGACAGATACTCAATGAGCAGTTCTTC. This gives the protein CASSWDTGQILNEQFF.

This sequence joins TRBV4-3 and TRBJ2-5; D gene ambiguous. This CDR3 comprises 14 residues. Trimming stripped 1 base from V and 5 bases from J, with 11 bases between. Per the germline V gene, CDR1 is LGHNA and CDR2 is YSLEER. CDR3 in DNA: TGCGCCAGCAGCCAAGGACGGGTTAGGGAGACCCAGTACTTC. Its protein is CASSQGRVRETQYF.

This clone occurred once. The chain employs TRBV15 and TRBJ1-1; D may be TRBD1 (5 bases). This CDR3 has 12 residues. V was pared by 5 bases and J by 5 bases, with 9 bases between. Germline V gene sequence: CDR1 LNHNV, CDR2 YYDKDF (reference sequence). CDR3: CATSRWGTEAFF. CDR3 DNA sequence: TGTGCCACCAGCCGCTGGGGGACTGAAGCTTTCTTT.

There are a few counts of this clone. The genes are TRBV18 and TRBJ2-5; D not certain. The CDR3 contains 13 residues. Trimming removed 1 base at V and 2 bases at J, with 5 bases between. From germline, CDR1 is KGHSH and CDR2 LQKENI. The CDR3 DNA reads TGTGCCAGCTCACCACGACTTCAAGAGACCCAGTACTTC. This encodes CASSPRLQETQYF. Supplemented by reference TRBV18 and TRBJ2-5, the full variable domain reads NAGVMQNPRHLVRRRGQEARLRCSPMKGHSHVYWYRQLPEEGLKFMVYLQKENIIDESGMPKERFSAEFPKEGPSILRIQQVVRGDSAAYFCASSPRLQETQYFGPGTRLLVL.